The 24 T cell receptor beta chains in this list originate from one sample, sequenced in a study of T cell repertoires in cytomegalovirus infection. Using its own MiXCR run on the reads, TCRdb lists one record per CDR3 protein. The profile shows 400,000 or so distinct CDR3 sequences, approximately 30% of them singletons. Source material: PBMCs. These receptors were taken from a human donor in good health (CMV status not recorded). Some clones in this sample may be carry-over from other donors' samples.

As DNA, the CDR3 is TGTGCCAGCAACCCGGGCCGAGAGACCCAGTACTTC. This encodes CASNPGRETQYF. The V call is TRBV7-2, the J call TRBJ2-5; D is unclear. This CDR3 has 12 amino acids. The ends were cut back, 7 bases at V and 4 bases at J, with 10 bases in the middle. Per the germline V gene, CDR1 is SGHTA and CDR2 is FQGNSA.

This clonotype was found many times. This chain's CDR3 is CASSLMGYTEAFF. In DNA form, the CDR3 reads TGTGCCAGCAGCTTAATGGGGTACACTGAAGCTTTCTTT. V gene TRBV7-2 combines with J gene TRBJ1-1; D is undetermined. The CDR3 runs 13 residues. V was cut by 2 bases and J by 3 bases, with 7 bases left in between. Germline V gene lookup returns CDR1 SGHTA and CDR2 FQGNSA. The full variable domain, completed using reference TRBV7-2 and TRBJ1-1, is GAGVSQSPSNKVTEKGKDVELRCDPISGHTALYWYRQSLGQGLEFLIYFQGNSAPDKSGLPSDRFSAERTGGSVSTLTIQRTQQEDSAVYLCASSLMGYTEAFFGQGTRLTVV.

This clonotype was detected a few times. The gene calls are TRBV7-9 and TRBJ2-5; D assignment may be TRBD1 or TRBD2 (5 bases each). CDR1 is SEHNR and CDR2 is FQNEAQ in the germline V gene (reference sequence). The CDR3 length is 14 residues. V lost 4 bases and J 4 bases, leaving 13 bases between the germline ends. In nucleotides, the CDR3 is TGTGCCAGCAGCTCCCACGGGGCCGGAGAGACCCAGTACTTC. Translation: CASSSHGAGETQYF.

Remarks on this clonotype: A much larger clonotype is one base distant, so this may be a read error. CDR3 loop: CASSPLRGDEQYF. The CDR3 DNA reads TGTGCCAGCAGCCCATTACGTGGCGACGAGCAGTACTTC. The gene calls are TRBV7-2 and TRBJ2-7; D is unclear. V was shortened by 5 bases and J by 5 bases, with 13 bases between the two germline ends. Germline V lookup: CDR1 SGHTA, CDR2 FQGNSA. The CDR3 consists of 13 residues.

Written as DNA, the CDR3 is TGTGCCAGCGGTATGTCCAGGGGTTACAATCAGCCCCAGCATTTT. Its protein product is CASGMSRGYNQPQHF. The chain employs TRBV27 and TRBJ1-5, with D perhaps TRBD1 (6 bases). The CDR3 spans 15 residues. Trimming stripped 8 bases from V and 3 bases from J, with 17 bases between. Germline CDR1 and CDR2: MNHEY and SMNVEV (reference sequence).

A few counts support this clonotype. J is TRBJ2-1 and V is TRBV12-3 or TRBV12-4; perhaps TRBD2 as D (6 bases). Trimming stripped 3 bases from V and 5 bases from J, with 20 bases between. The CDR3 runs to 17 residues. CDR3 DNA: TGTGCCAGCAGTTTCTTTCTCGGGGGAATGAGGAACAATGAGCAGTTCTTC. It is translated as CASSFFLGGMRNNEQFF.

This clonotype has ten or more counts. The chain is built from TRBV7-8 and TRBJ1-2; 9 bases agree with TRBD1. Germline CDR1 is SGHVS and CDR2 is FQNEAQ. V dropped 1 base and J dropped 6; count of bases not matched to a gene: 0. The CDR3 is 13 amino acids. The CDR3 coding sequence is TGTGCCAGCAGCTTAGGACAGGGGGATGGCTACACCTTC. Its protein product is CASSLGQGDGYTF.

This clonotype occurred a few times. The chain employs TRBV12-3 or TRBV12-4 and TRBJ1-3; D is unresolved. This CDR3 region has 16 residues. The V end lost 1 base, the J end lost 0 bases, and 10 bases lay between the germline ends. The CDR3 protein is CASSLVQKSSGNTIYF. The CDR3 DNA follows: TGTGCCAGCAGTTTAGTGCAGAAGAGCTCTGGAAACACCATATATTTT.

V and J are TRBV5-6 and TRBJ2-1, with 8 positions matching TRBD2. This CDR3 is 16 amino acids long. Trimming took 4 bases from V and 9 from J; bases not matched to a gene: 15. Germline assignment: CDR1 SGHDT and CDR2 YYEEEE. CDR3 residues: CASSRDDGGAFSEQFF. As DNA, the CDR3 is TGTGCCAGCAGCAGGGACGACGGGGGGGCGTTTAGTGAGCAGTTCTTC.

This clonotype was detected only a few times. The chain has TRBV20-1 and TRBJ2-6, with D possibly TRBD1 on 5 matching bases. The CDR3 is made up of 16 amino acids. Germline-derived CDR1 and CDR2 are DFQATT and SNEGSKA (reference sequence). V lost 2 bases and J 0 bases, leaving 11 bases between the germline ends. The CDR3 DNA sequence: TGCAGTGCTAGATCAGGGCACTTCTCTGGGGCCAACGTCCTGACTTTC. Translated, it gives CSARSGHFSGANVLTF.

The DNA of the CDR3 is TGTGCCAGCAAGCGGGGAAACACTGAAGCTTTCTTT. Amino acid sequence: CASKRGNTEAFF. V gene TRBV6-1 combines with J gene TRBJ1-1; D gene uncertain. Trimming pared 7 bases from V and 2 bases from J, leaving 8 bases between. CDR1 and CDR2 (germline): MNHNS, SASEGT. The CDR3 is 12 residues long.

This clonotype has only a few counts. CDR3 sequence reads: CASSFRPGALSNEKLFF. CDR3 nucleotides: TGTGCCAGCAGCTTCCGTCCGGGGGCTCTTTCTAATGAAAAACTGTTTTTT. The gene calls are TRBV11-2 and TRBJ1-4; D may be TRBD1 (6 bases). Germline CDR1 reads SGHAT; CDR2 reads FQNNGV. The V end lost 3 bases, the J end lost 3 bases, and 17 bases lay between the germline ends. The CDR3 has 17 amino acids. The full variable domain, with the rest looked up from reference TRBV11-2 and TRBJ1-4, is EAGVAQSPRYKIIEKRQSVAFWCNPISGHATLYWYQQILGQGPKLLIQFQNNGVVDDSQLPKDRFSAERLKGVDSTLKIQPAKLEDSAVYLCASSFRPGALSNEKLFFGSGTQLSVL.

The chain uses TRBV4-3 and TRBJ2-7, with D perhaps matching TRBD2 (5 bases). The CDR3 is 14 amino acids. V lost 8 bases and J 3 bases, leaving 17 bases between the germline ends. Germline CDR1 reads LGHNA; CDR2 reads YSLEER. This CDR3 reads CASGWSAGHYEQYF. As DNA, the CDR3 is TGCGCCAGCGGTTGGAGCGCGGGCCACTACGAGCAGTACTTC.

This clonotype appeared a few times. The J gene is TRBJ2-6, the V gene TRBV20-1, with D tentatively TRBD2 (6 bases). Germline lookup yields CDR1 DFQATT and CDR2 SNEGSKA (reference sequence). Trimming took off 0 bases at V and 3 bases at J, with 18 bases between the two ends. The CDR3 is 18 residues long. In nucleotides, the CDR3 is TGCAGTGCTAGAGATGTGGGTACGGCGGGGTTTGGGGCCAACGTCCTGACTTTC. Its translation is CSARDVGTAGFGANVLTF.

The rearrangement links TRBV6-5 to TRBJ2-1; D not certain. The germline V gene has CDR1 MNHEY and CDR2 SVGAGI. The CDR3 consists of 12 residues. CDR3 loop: CTTESSYNEQFF. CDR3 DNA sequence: TGTACCACAGAGAGCTCCTACAATGAGCAGTTCTTC.

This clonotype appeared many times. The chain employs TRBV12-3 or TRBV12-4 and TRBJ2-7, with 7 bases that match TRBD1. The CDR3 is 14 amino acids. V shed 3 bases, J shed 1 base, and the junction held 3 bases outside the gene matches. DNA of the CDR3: TGTGCCAGCAGTTTGGGGGACAGTTCCTACGAGCAGTACTTC. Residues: CASSLGDSSYEQYF.

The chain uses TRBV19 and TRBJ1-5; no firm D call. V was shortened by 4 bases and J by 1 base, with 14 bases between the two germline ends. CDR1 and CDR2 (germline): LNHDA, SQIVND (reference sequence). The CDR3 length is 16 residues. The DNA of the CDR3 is TGTGCCAGTAGTACAGACCGCCGAGGCAGCAATCAGCCCCAGCATTTT. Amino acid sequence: CASSTDRRGSNQPQHF.

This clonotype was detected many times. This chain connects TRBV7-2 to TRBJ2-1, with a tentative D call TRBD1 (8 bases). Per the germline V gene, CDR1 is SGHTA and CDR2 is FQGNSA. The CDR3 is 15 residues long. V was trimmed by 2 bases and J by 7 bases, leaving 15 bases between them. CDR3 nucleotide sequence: TGTGCCAGCAGCTTAAACAGGGGGGGAGAGAATGAGCAGTTCTTC. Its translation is CASSLNRGGENEQFF.

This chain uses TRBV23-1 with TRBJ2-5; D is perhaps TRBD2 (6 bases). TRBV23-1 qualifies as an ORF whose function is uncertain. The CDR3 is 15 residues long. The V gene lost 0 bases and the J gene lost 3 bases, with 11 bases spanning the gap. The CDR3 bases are TGCGCCAGCAGTCAATCGAAGGGCGGGGAAGAGACCCAGTACTTC. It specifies CASSQSKGGEETQYF.

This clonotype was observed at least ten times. In nucleotides, the CDR3 is TGTGCCAGCAGCTTACAGAGCACCCGAAGTGAGCAGTTCTTC. Its translation: CASSLQSTRSEQFF. The chain employs TRBV11-2 and TRBJ2-1; D unclear. CDR1 is SGHAT, CDR2 FQNNGV, per germline. This CDR3 contains 14 residues. Trimming took 2 bases from V and 9 from J, leaving 14 bases between them.

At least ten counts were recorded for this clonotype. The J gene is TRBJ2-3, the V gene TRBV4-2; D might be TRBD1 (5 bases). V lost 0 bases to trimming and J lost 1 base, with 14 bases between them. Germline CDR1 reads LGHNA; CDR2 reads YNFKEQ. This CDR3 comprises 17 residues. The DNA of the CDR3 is TGTGCCAGCAGCCAAGATGTCGCAGGCAGGGGCACAGATACGCAGTATTTT. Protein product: CASSQDVAGRGTDTQYF.

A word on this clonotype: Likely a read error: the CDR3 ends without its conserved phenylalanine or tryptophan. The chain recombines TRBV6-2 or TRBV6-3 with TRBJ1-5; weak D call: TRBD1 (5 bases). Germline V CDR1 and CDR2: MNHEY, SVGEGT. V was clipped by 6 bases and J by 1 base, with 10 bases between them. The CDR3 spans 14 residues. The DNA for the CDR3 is TGTGCCAGCAGGGGACGTTGGAGCAATCAGCCCCAGCATTTG. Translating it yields CASRGRWSNQPQHL.

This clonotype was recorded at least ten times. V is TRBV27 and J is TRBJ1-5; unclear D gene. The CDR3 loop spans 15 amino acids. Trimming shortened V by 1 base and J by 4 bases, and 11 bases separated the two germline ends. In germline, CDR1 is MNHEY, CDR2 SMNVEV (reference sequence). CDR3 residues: CASSLYAQFNQPQHF. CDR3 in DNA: TGTGCCAGCAGTTTATACGCCCAGTTTAATCAGCCCCAGCATTTT.

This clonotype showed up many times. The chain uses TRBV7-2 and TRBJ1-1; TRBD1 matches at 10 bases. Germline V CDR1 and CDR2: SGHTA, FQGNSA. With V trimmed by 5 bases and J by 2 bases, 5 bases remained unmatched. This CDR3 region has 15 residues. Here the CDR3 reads CASSTGTGVNTEAFF. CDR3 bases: TGTGCCAGCAGCACCGGGACAGGGGTCAACACTGAAGCTTTCTTT.